What follows describes a single TCR beta chain. The antigen remains undetermined. Sequencing used immunoSEQ multiplex PCR; TCRdb keeps in-frame clones, though not all of them. The sample has about 590,000 clones, around 95% seen once. These data originate in a study of shared clonotypes between healthy human individuals. Study summary: Three plates were used per donor for CD4 naive, three for CD4 memory, two for CD8 naive and one for CD8 memory.

Naive CD8 cells lacked CD45RO and underwent positive selection for CCR7, leaving out terminally differentiated effector memory CD45RA+ cells. General study points: The study generally estimated greater richness for naive than memory subsets. The four-donor shared clonotypes exceeded non-shared clonotypes in generation probability, with non-shared ones scoring lower.

The sample taken for sequencing was naive CD8+ T cells sorted from blood. The clonotype comes from a woman in her 30s in good health.

The CDR3 region has the DNA TGTGCCAGTAGTATCGACAGCTATTCCTACGAGCAGTACTTC. Protein: CASSIDSYSYEQYF. The gene calls are TRBV19 and TRBJ2-7, with D tentatively TRBD1 (5 bases). The CDR3 totals 14 residues. Per germline, CDR1 LNHDA and CDR2 SQIVND (reference sequence). The V end lost 3 bases, the J end lost 1 base, and 10 bases lay between the germline ends. The full variable domain, its missing parts supplied by reference TRBV19 and TRBJ2-7, is DGGITQSPKYLFRKEGQNVTLSCEQNLNHDAMYWYRQDPGQGLRLIYYSQIVNDFQKGDIAEGYSVSREKKESFPLTVTSAQKNPTAFYLCASSIDSYSYEQYFGPGTRLTVT.